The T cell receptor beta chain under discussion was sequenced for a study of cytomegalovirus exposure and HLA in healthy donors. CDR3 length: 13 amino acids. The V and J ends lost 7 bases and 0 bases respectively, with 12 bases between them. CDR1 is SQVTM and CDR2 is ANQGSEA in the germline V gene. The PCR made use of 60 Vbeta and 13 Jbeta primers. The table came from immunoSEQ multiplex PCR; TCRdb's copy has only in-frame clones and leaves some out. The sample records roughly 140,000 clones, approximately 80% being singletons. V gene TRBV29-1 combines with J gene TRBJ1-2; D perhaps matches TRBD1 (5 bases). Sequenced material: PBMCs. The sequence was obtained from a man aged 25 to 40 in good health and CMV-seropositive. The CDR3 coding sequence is TGCAGCGAACAGGATCTAGCTAACTATGGCTACACCTTC. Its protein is CSEQDLANYGYTF.